Below are 8 T cell receptor beta chains sequenced from a single sample in a study of T-cell memory formation after mild COVID-19. One entry per CDR3 protein, called by TCRdb with MiXCR from the 5' RACE reads. The table has approximately 150,000 distinct CDR3 sequences, 10% to 15% seen once. The material sequenced was PBMCs or a T cell subset sorted from them (not recorded which). These receptors were collected from a man between 18 and 29 years old who had mild COVID-19 (a few samples of this study predate the infection). Cell type and time point are not known.

This clonotype came up a few times. The chain is built from TRBV4-3 and TRBJ1-5, with D possibly matching TRBD1 (5 bases). The CDR3 length is 14 residues. Germline assignment: CDR1 LGHNA and CDR2 YSLEER. Trimming took off 6 bases at V and 2 bases at J, with 11 bases between the two ends. This chain's CDR3 is CASSFAGRNQPQHF. CDR3 DNA sequence: TGCGCCAGCAGTTTCGCGGGGCGCAATCAGCCCCAGCATTTT.

This sequence joins TRBV7-2 and TRBJ1-2, with D tentatively TRBD1 (6 bases). Deletions cut 1 base from V and 8 bases from J, with 17 bases between. CDR1 and CDR2 from the germline V gene are SGHTA and FQGNSA. This CDR3 region has 15 residues. The CDR3 nucleotides are TGTGCCAGCAGCTTAGTTTCGGCAGGGGTAGAGGGCTACACCTTC. Translation: CASSLVSAGVEGYTF.

This clonotype has a handful of counts. The rearrangement joins TRBV24-1 to TRBJ1-2; D unresolved. Germline V lookup: CDR1 KGHDR, CDR2 SFDVKD. CDR3 length: 14 residues. V was cut by 1 base and J by 0 bases, with 5 bases left in between. CDR3 protein: CATSDLKANYGYTF. The DNA for the CDR3 is TGTGCCACCAGTGATTTAAAAGCTAACTATGGCTACACCTTC.

Only a few counts were recorded for this clonotype. J is TRBJ2-3 and V is TRBV18; weak D call: TRBD1 (5 bases). The CDR3 covers 13 residues. CDR1 and CDR2 from the germline V gene are KGHSH and LQKENI. Trimming took 7 bases from V and 10 from J, leaving 18 bases between them. For the CDR3, the DNA is TGTGCCAGCTTATCAAGCCAGGGCGAAGCGCAGTATTTT. Protein product: CASLSSQGEAQYF.

The chain has TRBV4-1 and TRBJ1-1, with 7 bases fitting TRBD1. The length of the CDR3 is 13 residues. Germline V gene lookup returns CDR1 MGHRA and CDR2 YSYEKL. J was trimmed by 6 bases and V by 5 bases; bases with no gene match: 6. The CDR3 sequence: CASSSQGGAEAFF. The DNA of the CDR3 is TGCGCCAGCAGCAGTCAGGGGGGGGCTGAAGCTTTCTTT.

The chain combines TRBV2 with TRBJ1-3; unclear D gene. Germline V gene lookup returns CDR1 SNHLY and CDR2 FYNNEI. V gave up 10 bases and J gave up 0 bases, with 13 bases separating them. The CDR3 totals 14 residues. The CDR3 bases are TGTGCCACCAAGGCGGATGCCTCTGGAAACACCATATATTTT. Translated: CATKADASGNTIYF.

The chain combines TRBV19 with TRBJ2-1; the D call may be TRBD1 or TRBD2 (5 bases each). Per the germline V gene, CDR1 is LNHDA and CDR2 is SQIVND (reference sequence). The CDR3 is made up of 15 amino acids. Trimming left V 8 bases short and J 5 bases short, with 19 bases between. This CDR3 reads CASASLGQGHNEQFF. The CDR3 DNA is TGTGCCAGTGCATCCCTGGGGCAGGGACACAATGAGCAGTTCTTC.

The chain uses TRBV4-1 and TRBJ2-6, with a possible D match to TRBD1 (5 bases). The CDR3 length is 16 residues. Germline values: CDR1 MGHRA, CDR2 YSYEKL. The ends were cut back, 0 bases at V and 9 bases at J, with 15 bases in the middle. The CDR3 sequence: CASSQDRGQGYNVLTF. The CDR3 DNA reads as TGCGCCAGCAGCCAAGATCGCGGTCAGGGTTACAACGTCCTGACTTTC.